This record concerns one TCR beta chain sequence. Its antigen specificity is not known. The sequenced fragment ends 3 residues before the CDR3 boundary, so the rest is inferred from the germline J gene. Every participant had a single incident cervical HPV16 infection, and prevalent HPV16 infections were excluded. Cervical HPV DNA was detected with MY09/MY11 PCR, and genotyping was done with dot-blot hybridization. Around 16 mL of heparinized blood were centrifuged, and the buffy coat was aliquoted, frozen at -30°C, then stored at -80°C. Genomic DNA was extracted from buffy coat specimens using QIAGEN kits. The data were obtained in a study of T cells in women clearing cervical HPV infection (dated by TCRdb to between 2017 and 2018). In terms of the full investigation: The cases were approximately 25 women with histologically confirmed HPV16-related CIN3 or worse, and 2 of these cases were invasive cancers. Median age was roughly 32 years in cases versus around 40 in controls, and baseline characteristics did not differ significantly. Cases and controls were matched on age within five years and on year of sample collection. Blood from cases was collected at the visit where the lesion was first found, while blood from controls was collected once the infection could no longer be detected. Since only a few of the women had HLA typing available, the possibility that HLA type was acting as a confounder could not be ruled out. For cases, the median interval between lesion detection and blood sampling was roughly 150 days, with an interquartile range of about 85 to 210 days. The controls were 25 women whose single incident HPV16 infection cleared within 12 months with no development of precancer or cancer. This exploratory proof-of-principle case-control study, nested within the Guanacaste HPV Natural History Study in Costa Rica, compared TCR repertoires among women with different cervical HPV16 outcomes. Five blinded duplicates per group were added as quality controls, giving 60 or so samples: some 50 participants and 10 replicates. In the parent cohort, roughly 9,700 women aged 18 or older were enrolled in Guanacaste, Costa Rica, during about 1993 to 1994 and then followed for less than 8 years. Paper-wide results and their limitations: Lower TRBV6-7 relative abundance was observed in cases than in controls (approximately 0.1% versus 0.16%; Bonferroni P = 0.0008). Cases were distinguished from controls with an estimated AUC of approximately 0.8 by random forest classifiers combining richness and V gene abundances. T-cell numbers per sample were unknown, so richness differences could reflect varying T-cell content rather than repertoire biology. Because of the cross-sectional design, the study could not determine whether the associations came before infection or resulted from infection, and neither effector/memory subsets nor HPV-specific T cells were isolated. TCR repertoire richness was significantly higher in CIN3+ cases than in controls across sequencing depths, while evenness did not differ.

CDR1 is given as DFQATT and CDR2 as SNEGSKA, both from the germline V gene (reference sequence). The cysteine opens and the phenylalanine closes a CDR3 of 13 amino acids. The DNA covers only part of the CDR3, 30 bases in frame from base 1. TCR beta CDR3 regions were amplified by multiplex PCR from an average of around 1,200 ng genomic DNA per sample using the immunoSEQ assay. To correct primer bias, the assay used a complete synthetic TCR repertoire to set an amplification baseline. The amplicons were sequenced on the Illumina platform. In the original analysis: Sequences were error-corrected by clustering with frequency ratios and a modified nearest-neighbor algorithm and were then analyzed in the immunoSEQ Analyzer with IMGT gene definitions. At each rarefaction depth, TCR richness and evenness were averaged over 20 rarefaction repeats, and samples with fewer sequences than the depth were excluded. Relative abundances of V, D and J genes were compared between groups using Wilcoxon rank sum tests, with FDR correction applied. Blinded duplicates gave an intraclass correlation of approximately 96% for TCR richness and an average of roughly 76% across some 62 gene segments. The clones in this table, taken by TCRdb from immuneACCESS, are in-frame only. Not every clone is retained; where verified, under half of the shortfall comes from an unresolved V gene, and the cause of the rest is unknown. Clonal size and the V and J genes are those of that table, whereas D and trimming came from the DNA. The sample table includes 25,000 to 35,000 clones. The ten most abundant clones make up around a sixth of the sample.

Sequenced: blood buffy coat. The rearrangement combines TRBV20-1 with TRBJ2-3; TRBD2 is perhaps the D gene, given 6 matching bases. The sequence derives from a woman between 18 and 70 years old with a cervical HPV16 infection that either progressed to CIN3+ or cleared (not recorded which). CDR3 DNA, as far as it was read: TGCAGTGCCAGACTAGAACAAGAAGAGACG. Its amino acids are CSARLEQEET. In full, the CDR3 reads CSARLEQEETQYF.